This T cell receptor beta chain was captured by sequencing in a study of cytomegalovirus exposure and HLA in healthy donors. With 60 Vbeta and 13 Jbeta primers, the PCR was carried out. Clones were sequenced by immunoSEQ multiplex PCR, and TCRdb holds only the in-frame ones, with some missing. The table includes fewer than 250,000 clones, about 90% detected once. With V trimmed by 9 bases and J by 0 bases, 4 bases remained unmatched. Germline V gene lookup returns CDR1 MNHNS and CDR2 SASEGT. This CDR3 spans 14 amino acids. The sample comprised PBMCs. The sequence derives from a boy aged 2 to 10 in good health and CMV-seronegative. The rearrangement uses TRBV6-1 and TRBJ2-2; 7 bases line up with TRBD2. CDR3 sequence: CASMSGANTGELFF. CDR3 nucleotide sequence: TGTGCCAGTATGAGCGGGGCGAACACCGGGGAGCTGTTTTTT.